The rows below give T cell receptor beta chains drawn from one sample of a study of cytomegalovirus exposure and HLA in healthy donors. Repertoires were generated with immunoSEQ multiplex PCR, while TCRdb's copy carries only in-frame clones and drops some. Seen here are approximately 150,000 clones, approximately 80% observed once, and the top ten hold 1.8%. The sample taken for sequencing was PBMCs. These TCRs come from a man aged 35-49 years in good health and CMV-seronegative. Both conserved end residues are part of each CDR3. The D gene is left open where the match is weak. The size of a clone is reported for some rows only, either as once, few or many, or as a class for expanded clones.

cdr3_nt: TGTGCCAGCAGCTTTGGTCTAGCCTACGAGCAGTACTTC; cdr3_aa: CASSFGLAYEQYF; d_call: NA; v_call: TRBV5-4; j_call: TRBJ2-7; clone_size: NA
cdr3_nt: TGTGCCTGGAGTGTCCCAGGGGGCGGCCGGGGCTACACCTTC; cdr3_aa: CAWSVPGGGRGYTF; d_call: TRBD1; v_call: TRBV30; j_call: TRBJ1-2; clone_size: NA
cdr3_nt: TGTGCTAGTGGTTTGGAGACAGGGTTCGAGCAGTACTTC; cdr3_aa: CASGLETGFEQYF; d_call: TRBD1; v_call: TRBV12-5; j_call: TRBJ2-7; clone_size: NA
cdr3_nt: TGTGCCAGCAGCTCCAGGGGGTATGGACACAATGAGCAGTTCTTC; cdr3_aa: CASSSRGYGHNEQFF; d_call: TRBD1; v_call: TRBV6-5; j_call: TRBJ2-1; clone_size: NA
cdr3_nt: TGCGCCAGCAGCCAAGGGTTCGGACTAGCGGCCTACGAGCAGTACTTC; cdr3_aa: CASSQGFGLAAYEQYF; d_call: TRBD2; v_call: TRBV4-1; j_call: TRBJ2-7; clone_size: NA
cdr3_nt: TGCGCCAGCAGTGTACATACACCGGGACAGGAAGGTGACGAGCAGTACTTC; cdr3_aa: CASSVHTPGQEGDEQYF; d_call: TRBD1; v_call: TRBV10-1; j_call: TRBJ2-7; clone_size: NA
cdr3_nt: TGCGCCAGCAGCCGGGACAGCGCGACTGAAGCTTTCTTT; cdr3_aa: CASSRDSATEAFF; d_call: TRBD1; v_call: TRBV5-1; j_call: TRBJ1-1; clone_size: NA
cdr3_nt: TGCGGATTTGAGGACAGAGAGACCCAGTACTTC; cdr3_aa: CGFEDRETQYF; d_call: NA; v_call: TRBV20-1; j_call: TRBJ2-5; clone_size: NA
cdr3_nt: TGTGCCAGCAGCGTCGGACTAGGTATGAACACCGGGGAGCTGTTTTTT; cdr3_aa: CASSVGLGMNTGELFF; d_call: TRBD2; v_call: TRBV9; j_call: TRBJ2-2; clone_size: NA
cdr3_nt: TGTGCCAGCAGTTTATTAGACTCCTACGAGCAGTACTTC; cdr3_aa: CASSLLDSYEQYF; d_call: NA; v_call: TRBV27; j_call: TRBJ2-7; clone_size: NA
cdr3_nt: TGTGCCAGCAGCTTAGAATTAGGGGGTACCTACGAGCAGTACTTC; cdr3_aa: CASSLELGGTYEQYF; d_call: NA; v_call: TRBV11-2; j_call: TRBJ2-7; clone_size: NA
cdr3_nt: TGTGCCAGCAGCTTACCCTTGACAGGGGGGAGGACTGAAGCTTTCTTT; cdr3_aa: CASSLPLTGGRTEAFF; d_call: TRBD1; v_call: TRBV7-2; j_call: TRBJ1-1; clone_size: few
cdr3_nt: TGTGCCAGCGGCCTGAAGGGACTAGCGGTCTACGAGCAGTACTTC; cdr3_aa: CASGLKGLAVYEQYF; d_call: TRBD2; v_call: TRBV28; j_call: TRBJ2-7; clone_size: NA
cdr3_nt: TGTGCCAGCAGCAGAGTAGGACAGGGGACCTACAATGAGCAGTTCTTC; cdr3_aa: CASSRVGQGTYNEQFF; d_call: TRBD1; v_call: TRBV11-2; j_call: TRBJ2-1; clone_size: NA
cdr3_nt: TGTGCCAGCAGCGCCTCAGCGGCAGGGGGATACACAGATACGCAGTATTTT; cdr3_aa: CASSASAAGGYTDTQYF; d_call: TRBD1; v_call: TRBV9; j_call: TRBJ2-3; clone_size: NA
cdr3_nt: TGTGCCATCACACAGGGCGATAATTCACCCCTCCACTTT; cdr3_aa: CAITQGDNSPLHF; d_call: NA; v_call: TRBV10-3; j_call: TRBJ1-6; clone_size: NA
cdr3_nt: TGTGCCAGTAGTAATGACAGGGGCCCCTACAATGAGCAGTTCTTC; cdr3_aa: CASSNDRGPYNEQFF; d_call: TRBD1; v_call: TRBV19; j_call: TRBJ2-1; clone_size: NA
cdr3_nt: TGTGCCAGCGGTAGCGGGGGAGTTAGCACAGATACGCAGTATTTT; cdr3_aa: CASGSGGVSTDTQYF; d_call: TRBD2; v_call: TRBV28; j_call: TRBJ2-3; clone_size: NA
cdr3_nt: TGCGCCAGCAGCCAAGGTGGACTAGCGGGAGCTAGAAGGGTCAAGCAGTTCTTC; cdr3_aa: CASSQGGLAGARRVKQFF; d_call: TRBD2; v_call: TRBV4-1; j_call: TRBJ2-1; clone_size: NA
cdr3_nt: TGTGCCAGCAGCGTCGAGCGGGGGGCCGCCAATGAGCAGTTCTTC; cdr3_aa: CASSVERGAANEQFF; d_call: TRBD2; v_call: TRBV11-3; j_call: TRBJ2-1; clone_size: once
cdr3_nt: TGCGCCAGCAGCCAAGGCCTAACGAACACTGAAGCTTTCTTT; cdr3_aa: CASSQGLTNTEAFF; d_call: NA; v_call: TRBV4-1; j_call: TRBJ1-1; clone_size: few
cdr3_nt: TGTGCCAGCAGCCCTGGGACATCGGGCCATAATTCACCCCTCCACTTT; cdr3_aa: CASSPGTSGHNSPLHF; d_call: NA; v_call: TRBV7-6; j_call: TRBJ1-6; clone_size: NA
cdr3_nt: TGTGCCAGTAGTATAGGTCTCGCAGGGAGGGTGCAGCCCCAGCATTTT; cdr3_aa: CASSIGLAGRVQPQHF; d_call: NA; v_call: TRBV19; j_call: TRBJ1-5; clone_size: NA
cdr3_nt: TGTGCCAGCTCAAGGGAGGGTAACTATGGCTACACCTTC; cdr3_aa: CASSREGNYGYTF; d_call: NA; v_call: TRBV6-1; j_call: TRBJ1-2; clone_size: NA
cdr3_nt: TGTGCCAGCAGCGTAGCTGGCAGGGTCCAAGAGACCCAGTACTTC; cdr3_aa: CASSVAGRVQETQYF; d_call: NA; v_call: TRBV9; j_call: TRBJ2-5; clone_size: NA
cdr3_nt: TGTTCCAGCAGCGGGGACAGCTACGAGCAGTACTTC; cdr3_aa: CSSSGDSYEQYF; d_call: NA; v_call: TRBV7-9; j_call: TRBJ2-7; clone_size: NA
cdr3_nt: TGTGCCAGCAGCAACCGACTAGCGGGAGAGAGGGACAATGAGCAGTTCTTC; cdr3_aa: CASSNRLAGERDNEQFF; d_call: TRBD2; v_call: TRBV7-9; j_call: TRBJ2-1; clone_size: NA
cdr3_nt: TGTGCCAGTAGTTCCCAGGGGAATCAGCCCCAGCATTTT; cdr3_aa: CASSSQGNQPQHF; d_call: NA; v_call: TRBV19; j_call: TRBJ1-5; clone_size: NA
cdr3_nt: TGTGCCAGCAGTTTCGTGGGGACTACCTACAATGAGCAGTTCTTC; cdr3_aa: CASSFVGTTYNEQFF; d_call: TRBD2; v_call: TRBV27; j_call: TRBJ2-1; clone_size: NA
cdr3_nt: TGTGCCAGCAGCTTAGCGCCAGGGACCTACGAGCAGTACTTC; cdr3_aa: CASSLAPGTYEQYF; d_call: NA; v_call: TRBV7-9; j_call: TRBJ2-7; clone_size: NA
cdr3_nt: TGTGCCAGCAGGCGAGGAGAAAGCATAGATACGCAGTATTTT; cdr3_aa: CASRRGESIDTQYF; d_call: NA; v_call: TRBV6-6; j_call: TRBJ2-3; clone_size: NA
cdr3_nt: TGCAGCGTTGAGACCCCCGGGACAGTGGCCTACGAGCAGTACTTC; cdr3_aa: CSVETPGTVAYEQYF; d_call: TRBD1; v_call: TRBV29-1; j_call: TRBJ2-7; clone_size: NA
cdr3_nt: TGTGCCAGCAGCTTAGGAGCGGGACCCCTAGGGGAGCAGTACTTC; cdr3_aa: CASSLGAGPLGEQYF; d_call: TRBD2; v_call: TRBV13; j_call: TRBJ2-7; clone_size: NA
cdr3_nt: TGTGCCAGCAGCTTGGAACAGCCTCAATACAATGAGCAGTTCTTC; cdr3_aa: CASSLEQPQYNEQFF; d_call: NA; v_call: TRBV5-5; j_call: TRBJ2-1; clone_size: NA
cdr3_nt: TGTGCCAGCAGCTCCATCGTGGCAGGCGGCACAGATACGCAGTATTTT; cdr3_aa: CASSSIVAGGTDTQYF; d_call: NA; v_call: TRBV5-6; j_call: TRBJ2-3; clone_size: NA
cdr3_nt: TGTGCCAGCAGTTCCCTAGCGGGCAACACTCTTGGCACAGATACGCAGTATTTT; cdr3_aa: CASSSLAGNTLGTDTQYF; d_call: TRBD2; v_call: TRBV27; j_call: TRBJ2-3; clone_size: few
cdr3_nt: TGTGCCAGCAGCCCAGCCGGACTAGCGGGATTTTCGTACAATGAGCAGTTCTTC; cdr3_aa: CASSPAGLAGFSYNEQFF; d_call: TRBD2; v_call: TRBV4-2; j_call: TRBJ2-1; clone_size: NA
cdr3_nt: TGTGCCTGGAGTAAACGCGGGGTTTTGCCTGAAGCTTTCTTT; cdr3_aa: CAWSKRGVLPEAFF; d_call: NA; v_call: TRBV30; j_call: TRBJ1-1; clone_size: NA
cdr3_nt: TGCAGTGCTCTAAACTACGAGCAGTACTTC; cdr3_aa: CSALNYEQYF; d_call: NA; v_call: TRBV20-1; j_call: TRBJ2-7; clone_size: NA
cdr3_nt: TGCGCCAGCAGCTTGGTTCTAGCGGGAGGAGTCGGGCAAGAGACCCAGTACTTC; cdr3_aa: CASSLVLAGGVGQETQYF; d_call: TRBD2; v_call: TRBV5-1; j_call: TRBJ2-5; clone_size: NA